This T cell receptor beta chain stems from a study of T cell changes during pregnancy in multiple sclerosis. Per germline, CDR1 MNHEY and CDR2 SMNVEV (reference sequence). V was shortened by 3 bases and J by 3 bases, with 8 bases between the two germline ends. This CDR3 region has 13 residues. Repertoires were generated with immunoSEQ multiplex PCR, while TCRdb's copy carries only in-frame clones and drops some. Here the sample spans around 20,000 clones, around four fifths being singletons. This sequence was found in a female donor in good health, enrolled as a control in a pregnancy study. This chain joins TRBV27 and TRBJ1-2, with D possibly matching TRBD1 (5 bases). The material sequenced was CD8+ T cells from peripheral blood mononuclear cells, taken in the first trimester of pregnancy. The CDR3 nucleotides read TGTGCCAGCAGTTTGACAGAACACTATGGCTACACCTTC. This encodes CASSLTEHYGYTF.